The 19 T cell receptor beta chains listed next were all sequenced from one sample in a study of metastatic and nonmetastatic thyroid tumors (TCRdb year 2020). Before undergoing thyroid surgery, none of the patients had been given any kind of treatment. The library was produced with PCR. Instrument used: Illumina HiSeq 4000. The raw public data were reprocessed by TCRdb itself: fastp quality trimming at Q25, MiXCR clonotype calling, in-frame beta chains only. The table for this sample lists almost 25,000 clones; about an eighth of them were counted only once. Over 11% of the sample is in the top ten clones. Sequenced input: blood. The receptor set was obtained from a female donor with papillary thyroid cancer or a benign thyroid nodule (not recorded which). Some clones in this sample may be carry-over from other donors' samples.

This clone appeared many times. This rearrangement joins TRBV30 to TRBJ1-4; D unclear. Trimming shortened V by 3 bases and J by 0 bases, and 14 bases separated the two germline ends. CDR1 is GTSNPN and CDR2 is SVGIG in the germline V gene (reference sequence). This CDR3 region has 16 residues. The CDR3 region is CAWSSRAGTTNEKLFF. Here the CDR3 DNA reads TGTGCCTGGAGCTCACGAGCGGGGACAACTAATGAAAAACTGTTTTTT.

The chain has TRBV27 and TRBJ2-2; 14 positions match TRBD2. The length of the CDR3 is 19 residues. The germline V gene has CDR1 MNHEY and CDR2 SMNVEV (reference sequence). Trimming cost V 4 bases and J 4 bases; bases outside gene matches: 11. The CDR3 nucleotides are TGTGCCAGCAGTTCCCGACTAGCGGGAGGGCCTAGGGCCACCGGGGAGCTGTTTTTT. This gives the protein CASSSRLAGGPRATGELFF.

There are many counts of this clone. The J gene is TRBJ2-3, the V gene TRBV5-4, with D perhaps matching TRBD1 (6 bases). This CDR3 has 15 amino acids. CDR1 SGHNT and CDR2 YYREEE come from the germline V gene (reference sequence). With 4 bases removed from V and 2 bases from J, the gap between germline ends came to 14 bases. In nucleotides, the CDR3 is TGTGCCAGCAGCGACGAGGGACACCTCACAGATACGCAGTATTTT. This sequence encodes CASSDEGHLTDTQYF.

There are many counts of this clone. This chain joins TRBV10-1 and TRBJ1-1; D uncertain. Trimming left V 0 bases short and J 0 bases short, with 8 bases between. The CDR3 loop spans 15 amino acids. Germline V gives CDR1 WNHNN, CDR2 SYGVQD (reference sequence). The CDR3 loop is CASSESAPMNTEAFF. The DNA of the CDR3 is TGCGCCAGCAGTGAGTCGGCCCCCATGAACACTGAAGCTTTCTTT.

The rearrangement joins TRBV24-1 to TRBJ2-6; D is possibly TRBD1 or TRBD2 (5 bases each). Trimming left V 7 bases short and J 2 bases short, with 5 bases between. Per germline, CDR1 KGHDR and CDR2 SFDVKD. This CDR3 contains 13 residues. The CDR3 DNA reads as TGTGCCACCAGGGGGGCTGGGGCCAACGTCCTGACTTTC. Protein sequence: CATRGAGANVLTF.

V usage is TRBV7-3 and J usage is TRBJ2-7, with TRBD1 matching over 9 bases. V dropped 4 bases and J dropped 0; count of bases not matched to a gene: 4. The CDR3 runs 15 residues. CDR1 is SGHTA, CDR2 FQGTGA, per germline. The CDR3 nucleotides are TGTGCCAGCAGCTACGGGACAGGGAGCTCCTACGAGCAGTACTTC. Its translation: CASSYGTGSSYEQYF.

In this sample, this clone turned up many times. The V gene is TRBV28, the J gene TRBJ2-7, with D possibly being TRBD1 or TRBD2 (7 bases each). Germline CDR1 MDHEN, CDR2 SYDVKM. This CDR3 comprises 14 residues. V lost 5 bases and J 3 bases, leaving 14 bases between the germline ends. DNA of the CDR3: TGTGCCAGCAGTCCGACAGGGAGGGTCTACGAGCAGTACTTC. Amino acid sequence: CASSPTGRVYEQYF.

This clone was picked up many times. The CDR3 DNA reads TGTGCCAGCAGCCCACCCCGGGCCCTTAACACTGAAGCTTTCTTT. Its protein is CASSPPRALNTEAFF. The chain combines TRBV7-9 with TRBJ1-1; D remains unclear. This CDR3 is 15 amino acids long. Germline V gives CDR1 SEHNR, CDR2 FQNEAQ (reference sequence). The ends were cut back, 5 bases at V and 2 bases at J, with 15 bases in the middle.

In its sample, this clone was seen many times. The chain combines TRBV11-2 with TRBJ2-7; 10 bases line up with TRBD2. The CDR3 spans 14 residues. J was trimmed by 9 bases and V by 5 bases; bases with no gene match: 10. Per germline, CDR1 SGHAT and CDR2 FQNNGV. CDR3 residues: CASSERSSGSSQYF. The CDR3 DNA sequence: TGTGCCAGCAGCGAGCGTTCTAGCGGGAGCTCGCAGTACTTC.

This clone was seen many times. The chain combines TRBV20-1 with TRBJ2-3, with 11 bases that match TRBD2. Germline assignment: CDR1 DFQATT and CDR2 SNEGSKA (reference sequence). The CDR3 consists of 18 residues. V lost 0 bases, J lost 1 base, and 9 bases stayed unmatched. The CDR3 nucleotides are TGCAGTGCTAGAGATGCCGGGCTAGCGGGAGGTGGCACAGATACGCAGTATTTT. Translating it yields CSARDAGLAGGGTDTQYF.

At least ten counts were recorded for this clone. The J gene is TRBJ2-1, the V gene TRBV7-9, with D possibly matching TRBD2 (6 bases). The CDR3 loop spans 15 amino acids. The germline CDR1 and CDR2 sequences are SEHNR and FQNEAQ (reference sequence). V was cut by 0 bases and J by 6 bases, with 12 bases left in between. CDR3 DNA sequence: TGTGCCAGCAGCTTAGCCTCGGGACTTCTCAATGAGCAGTTCTTC. Its translation: CASSLASGLLNEQFF.

The sample holds many counts of this clone. This chain connects TRBV6-5 to TRBJ2-1; 8 nucleotides agree with TRBD1. CDR3 size: 18 residues. Looked up from germline, CDR1 is MNHEY and CDR2 is SVGAGI. Germline trimming cut 2 bases from V and 0 bases from J; bases unmatched to any gene: 9. The CDR3 nucleotides read TGTGCCAGCAGTTACGGGGGAGACAGGGGAGGCTCCTACAATGAGCAGTTCTTC. Amino acids: CASSYGGDRGGSYNEQFF.

This clone was seen a handful of times. A much larger clone lies one base from this, so it may be a read error. Other nucleotide sequences in the sample specify the same CDR3. The chain joins TRBV6-1 to TRBJ2-5, with D perhaps matching TRBD1 or TRBD2 (5 bases each). This CDR3 is 14 amino acids long. V was pared by 9 bases and J by 5 bases, with 19 bases between. Germline V gene data show CDR1 as MNHNS and CDR2 as SASEGT. DNA for the CDR3: TGTGCCAGTCCGCTGAACAGGAGGAATGAGACCCAGTACTTC. Residues: CASPLNRRNETQYF.

Ten or more counts support this clone. CDR3 region: CASRRTSGSGRFTDNEQFF. The CDR3 region has the DNA TGTGCCAGCAGAAGGACTAGCGGGAGTGGTCGGTTTACCGACAATGAGCAGTTCTTC. The rearrangement joins TRBV7-8 to TRBJ2-1, with TRBD2 matching 13 bases. Trimming took 6 bases from V and 5 from J; bases not matched to a gene: 16. Germline CDR1 and CDR2: SGHVS and FQNEAQ. There are 19 residues in the CDR3. The whole variable domain, filled in from reference TRBV7-8 and TRBJ2-1, reads GAGVSQSPRYKVAKRGQDVALRCDPISGHVSLFWYQQALGQGPEFLTYFQNEAQLDKSGLPSDRFFAERPEGSVSTLKIQRTQQEDSAVYLCASRRTSGSGRFTDNEQFFGPGTRLTVL.

This rearrangement joins TRBV4-1 to TRBJ2-7, with 15 bases matching TRBD2. The CDR3 runs 19 residues. The germline CDR1 and CDR2 sequences are MGHRA and YSYEKL. The J segment lost 4 bases and the V segment lost 1 base, leaving 11 bases of the junction unmatched. The CDR3 spells CASSQATLRTSGRGYEQYF. CDR3 bases: TGCGCCAGCAGCCAAGCTACCCTCCGGACTAGCGGGAGGGGTTACGAGCAGTACTTC.

The chain combines TRBV11-2 with TRBJ2-3; D is unclear. Trimming removed 4 bases at V and 5 bases at J, with 16 bases between. The CDR3 has 15 residues. CDR1 and CDR2 (germline): SGHAT, FQNNGV. CDR3 nucleotides: TGTGCCAGCAGCTCCCCGCTGAGGTTGGTAGATACGCAGTATTTT. Amino acids: CASSSPLRLVDTQYF.

The rearrangement joins TRBV20-1 to TRBJ2-2, with a tentative D call TRBD2 (6 bases). CDR3 length: 15 residues. Germline V gives CDR1 DFQATT, CDR2 SNEGSKA (reference sequence). Trimming removed 1 base from V and 3 bases from J, with 12 bases in between. Here the CDR3 reads CSARGPGLHTGELFF. CDR3 in DNA: TGCAGTGCTAGAGGCCCGGGACTTCACACCGGGGAGCTGTTTTTT.

The chain carries TRBV30 and TRBJ1-1, with 8 bases identical to TRBD1. CDR1 GTSNPN and CDR2 SVGIG come from the germline V gene (reference sequence). Trimming cost V 5 bases and J 4 bases; bases outside gene matches: 3. The CDR3 spans 12 residues. The CDR3 spells CAWGTGGTEAFF. DNA of the CDR3: TGTGCCTGGGGAACAGGGGGCACTGAAGCTTTCTTT.

This clone turned up a few times. The chain's CDR3 is CASSESPEPGEQYF. The CDR3 nucleotides read TGTGCCAGCAGTGAATCCCCAGAGCCAGGGGAGCAGTACTTC. The chain links TRBV6-1 to TRBJ2-7, with D maybe TRBD1 (5 bases). In germline, CDR1 is MNHNS, CDR2 SASEGT. The CDR3 consists of 14 residues. The germline V and J ends were trimmed by 2 bases and 7 bases, with 15 bases remaining between them.